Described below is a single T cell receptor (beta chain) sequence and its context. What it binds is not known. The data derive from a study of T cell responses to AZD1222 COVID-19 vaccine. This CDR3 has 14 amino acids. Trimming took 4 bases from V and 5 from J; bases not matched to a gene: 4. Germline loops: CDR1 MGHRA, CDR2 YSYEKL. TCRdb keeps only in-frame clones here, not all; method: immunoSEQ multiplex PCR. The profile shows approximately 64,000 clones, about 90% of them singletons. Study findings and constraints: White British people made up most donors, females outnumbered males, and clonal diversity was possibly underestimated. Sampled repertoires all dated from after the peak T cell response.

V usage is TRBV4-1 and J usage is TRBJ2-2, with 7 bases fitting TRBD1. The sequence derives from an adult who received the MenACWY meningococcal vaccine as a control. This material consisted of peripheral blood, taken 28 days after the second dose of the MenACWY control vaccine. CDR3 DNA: TGCGCCAGCAGCCTGCCAGGGGGAACCGGGGAGCTGTTTTTT. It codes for CASSLPGGTGELFF.